These 29 T cell receptor beta chains originate from one sample sequenced in a study of cytotoxic CD8 clonotypes in ibrutinib-treated CLL. TCRdb's table, derived via immunoSEQ multiplex PCR, lists solely in-frame clones and lacks some. The sample contains over 70,000 clones, more than 70% of which appear only once. This sample comprised PBMCs, obtained before ibrutinib treatment. Receptors originate from a human donor with chronic lymphocytic leukemia.

This chain connects TRBV6-1 to TRBJ2-5; 7 bases agree with TRBD1. The V and J ends lost 5 bases and 5 bases, in that order; junction bases with no gene match: 11. In germline, CDR1 is MNHNS, CDR2 SASEGT. The CDR3 is made up of 15 amino acids. CDR3 nucleotide sequence: TGTGCCAGCAGTCACGGGTTCGACAGGGACGAGACCCAGTACTTC. Encoded protein: CASSHGFDRDETQYF.

A few counts support this clone. This rearrangement joins TRBV4-3 to TRBJ1-5; 7 nucleotides line up with TRBD1. From germline, CDR1 is LGHNA and CDR2 YSLEER. The CDR3 totals 14 residues. V shed 3 bases and J 4 bases; nucleotides not matched to a gene: 3. The CDR3 DNA reads as TGCGCCAGCAGCCAGGGGACAGAGAATCAGCCCCAGCATTTT. Its translation: CASSQGTENQPQHF.

This chain joins TRBV4-1 and TRBJ1-6; D possibly corresponds to TRBD1 (6 bases). V shed 0 bases and J shed 9 bases, with 15 bases lying between them. The CDR3 runs 16 residues. Germline CDR1 reads MGHRA; CDR2 reads YSYEKL. In DNA, the CDR3 is TGCGCCAGCAGCCAAGAGTATACAGGGACTCGTTCACCCCTCCACTTT. Amino acid sequence: CASSQEYTGTRSPLHF.

The chain links TRBV6-5 to TRBJ1-1; D gene ambiguous. The CDR3 sequence is 14 residues long. CDR1 and CDR2 from the germline V gene are MNHEY and SVGAGI. The V gene lost 6 bases and the J gene lost 3 bases, with 14 bases spanning the gap. CDR3 sequence: CASRSQEAYTEAFF. In DNA form, the CDR3 reads TGTGCCAGCAGGAGCCAGGAAGCATACACTGAAGCTTTCTTT.

This CDR3 reads CASSLARGTETQYF. The DNA for the CDR3 is TGTGCCAGCAGCTTAGCCAGGGGGACGGAGACCCAGTACTTC. This chain uses TRBV7-7 with TRBJ2-5; 7 nucleotides line up with TRBD1. The CDR3 consists of 14 residues. V shed 0 bases, J shed 5 bases, and the junction held 3 bases outside the gene matches. Germline assignment: CDR1 SSHAT and CDR2 FNYEAQ (reference sequence).

V is TRBV6-5 and J is TRBJ2-7; a weak D match, TRBD1 (7 bases). V lost 8 bases to trimming and J lost 7 bases, with 18 bases between them. Per the germline V gene, CDR1 is MNHEY and CDR2 is SVGAGI. The CDR3 is made up of 13 amino acids. DNA of the CDR3: TGTGCCAGCCCCACACAGGGGAGGAATGAGCAGTACTTC. Protein product: CASPTQGRNEQYF.

The chain combines TRBV7-9 with TRBJ2-3; the D gene could be TRBD1 or TRBD2 (6 bases each). The CDR3 is 15 amino acids. The V end was cut by 1 base, the J end by 1 base, with 9 bases between. Germline CDR1 and CDR2: SEHNR and FQNEAQ (reference sequence). CDR3 amino acids: CASSLGGARTDTQYF. The CDR3 nucleotides read TGTGCCAGCAGCTTAGGGGGGGCCCGCACAGATACGCAGTATTTT. The full variable domain, rest sourced from reference TRBV7-9 and TRBJ2-3, is DTGVSQNPRHKITKRGQNVTFRCDPISEHNRLYWYRQTLGQGPEFLTYFQNEAQLEKSRLLSDRFSAERPKGSFSTLEIQRTEQGDSAMYLCASSLGGARTDTQYFGPGTRLTVL.

This sequence joins TRBV21-1 and TRBJ1-2. TRBV21-1 is recorded as a pseudogene. The CDR3 is 14 residues long. The DNA of the CDR3 is TGTGCCAGCAGCACGGGGACGGAGAACTATGGCTACACCTTC. Encoded protein: CASSTGTENYGYTF.

The rearrangement links TRBV7-2 to TRBJ1-2; D gene uncertain. The CDR3 loop spans 15 amino acids. V lost 4 bases to trimming and J lost 4 bases, with 16 bases between them. Germline CDR1 reads SGHTA; CDR2 reads FQGNSA. The DNA of the CDR3 is TGTGCCAGCAGCTGGAGACAAATTCGTGGCTATGGCTACACCTTC. Amino acid sequence: CASSWRQIRGYGYTF.

V and J are TRBV5-8 and TRBJ1-4; D call uncertain. The germline V and J ends were trimmed by 3 bases and 7 bases, with 4 bases remaining between them. This CDR3 has 11 amino acids. Germline-derived CDR1 and CDR2 are SGHTS and YDEGEE. CDR3 in DNA: TGTGCCAGCAGCTCCTTTGAAAAACTGTTTTTT. Translated, it gives CASSSFEKLFF.

Relative to its sample, this clone is medium-sized. The chain combines TRBV19 with TRBJ1-3; no definite D call. CDR3 length equals 16 residues. V was shortened by 1 base and J by 0 bases, with 10 bases between the two germline ends. CDR1 and CDR2 from the germline V gene are LNHDA and SQIVND (reference sequence). The CDR3 loop reads CASSIVKDLSGNTIYF. CDR3 nucleotides: TGTGCCAGTAGTATAGTAAAAGATCTCTCTGGAAACACCATATATTTT.

This chain uses TRBV7-3 with TRBJ1-2, with 7 nucleotides matching TRBD1. This CDR3 contains 15 residues. V shed 2 bases and J 4 bases; nucleotides not matched to a gene: 7. Germline-derived CDR1 and CDR2 are SGHTA and FQGTGA. The CDR3 loop reads CASSLQGGASYGYTF. The CDR3, as DNA: TGTGCCAGCAGCTTACAAGGGGGCGCAAGCTATGGCTACACCTTC.

V and J are TRBV7-2 and TRBJ2-7; D uncertain. This CDR3 has 14 amino acids. Trimming removed 1 base from V and 4 bases from J, with 11 bases in between. In germline, CDR1 is SGHTA, CDR2 FQGNSA. The CDR3 DNA reads TGTGCCAGCAGCTTAGACGTAGGCGTTTACGAGCAGTACTTC. Protein sequence: CASSLDVGVYEQYF.

This clone showed up just a few times. This chain links TRBV2 with TRBJ2-2; possible D gene TRBD2, 7 bases. The V gene's germline CDR1 is SNHLY and CDR2 FYNNEI. The CDR3 length is 15 residues. Trimming pared 2 bases from V and 6 bases from J, leaving 13 bases between. The CDR3 DNA reads as TGTGCCAGCAGTGAATTCGCGGGGGCGCCCGGGGAGCTGTTTTTT. Amino acid sequence: CASSEFAGAPGELFF.

CDR3 nucleotides: TGTGCCAGCAGCGCAAGGGTGGTAGACACTGAAGCTTTCTTT. Translated: CASSARVVDTEAFF. The chain uses TRBV6-1 and TRBJ1-1; no clear D. The V end was cut by 6 bases, the J end by 3 bases, with 14 bases between. The germline V gene encodes CDR1 MNHNS and CDR2 SASEGT. This CDR3 contains 14 residues.

This clone was recorded a few times. The rearrangement joins TRBV15 to TRBJ1-5; weak D call: TRBD1 (6 bases). The CDR3 covers 16 residues. V lost 6 bases and J lost 0, with 15 bases in between. Germline V gene data show CDR1 as LNHNV and CDR2 as YYDKDF (reference sequence). Written as DNA, the CDR3 is TGTGCCACCAGAGGGGGGGGGCGGTATAGCAATCAGCCCCAGCATTTT. Protein sequence: CATRGGGRYSNQPQHF.

J is TRBJ2-5 and V is TRBV7-3; perhaps TRBD1 as D (5 bases). Germline CDR1 SGHTA, CDR2 FQGTGA. The V end was cut by 0 bases, the J end by 6 bases, with 11 bases between. The length of the CDR3 is 14 residues. In DNA form, the CDR3 reads TGTGCCAGCAGCTTAACGTCCCAGGGCCAGACCCAGTACTTC. Translation: CASSLTSQGQTQYF.

The J gene is TRBJ2-7, the V gene TRBV28; no clear D gene. This CDR3 contains 12 residues. The germline V and J ends were trimmed by 3 bases and 4 bases, with 7 bases remaining between them. CDR1 and CDR2 from the germline V gene are MDHEN and SYDVKM. CDR3 sequence: CASSFAVYEQYF. Written as DNA, the CDR3 is TGTGCCAGCAGTTTCGCGGTTTACGAGCAGTACTTC.

This chain links TRBV27 with TRBJ1-1; D gene ambiguous. Trimming took 7 bases from V and 3 from J, leaving 12 bases between them. The CDR3 runs to 13 residues. Germline values: CDR1 MNHEY, CDR2 SMNVEV (reference sequence). The CDR3 DNA reads as TGTGCCAGCAAAAGGAGGACCCACACTGAAGCTTTCTTT. Amino acids: CASKRRTHTEAFF.

The chain recombines TRBV29-1 with TRBJ2-5, with TRBD2 identical over 9 bases. Per germline, CDR1 SQVTM and CDR2 ANQGSEA. The CDR3 consists of 14 residues. Trimming cost V 5 bases and J 4 bases; bases outside gene matches: 8. The CDR3: CSVMGVAGVETQYF. The CDR3 region has the DNA TGCAGCGTTATGGGGGTAGCGGGAGTAGAGACCCAGTACTTC.

This chain uses TRBV27 with TRBJ1-4; D is unclear. CDR1 is MNHEY and CDR2 is SMNVEV in the germline V gene (reference sequence). The CDR3 length is 13 residues. V was clipped by 5 bases and J by 7 bases, with 11 bases between them. The CDR3 region is CASSIRLGEKLFF. The CDR3, as DNA: TGTGCCAGCAGTATCAGGCTTGGTGAAAAACTGTTTTTT.

CDR3 nucleotides: TGTGCCAGCAAGGTGGGAACGGACCAAAACACTGAAGCTTTCTTT. Translation: CASKVGTDQNTEAFF. The chain couples TRBV2 to TRBJ1-1, with D unclear. The CDR3 length is 15 residues. Trimming took 7 bases from V and 2 from J, leaving 17 bases between them. The germline gives CDR1 SNHLY, CDR2 FYNNEI.

The chain employs TRBV11-1 and TRBJ2-1; TRBD2 agrees at 7 bases. J gave up 7 bases and V 4 bases, and 13 bases lay outside the gene matches. The CDR3 sequence is 16 residues long. The germline CDR1 and CDR2 sequences are SGHAT and FQDESV (reference sequence). The CDR3: CASSWDSGPVGNEQFF. CDR3 DNA sequence: TGTGCCAGCAGCTGGGATAGCGGGCCCGTGGGGAATGAGCAGTTCTTC.

The V and J genes are TRBV27 and TRBJ1-2, with TRBD1 identical over 8 bases. The germline gives CDR1 MNHEY, CDR2 SMNVEV (reference sequence). The length of the CDR3 is 18 residues. V was pared by 8 bases and J by 3 bases, with 20 bases of the junction left unmatched. For the CDR3, the DNA is TGTGCCAGCTCCCTTCGGGCGGCAGGGGGCGCCCCATACTATGGCTACACCTTC. Its translation is CASSLRAAGGAPYYGYTF.

This clone was recorded once. The CDR3 here is CASSPRTSGSNEQFF. The DNA for the CDR3 is TGTGCCAGCAGCCCGCGGACTAGCGGGAGTAATGAGCAGTTCTTC. V is TRBV7-7 and J is TRBJ2-1, with TRBD2 matching over 13 bases. CDR1 and CDR2 (germline): SSHAT, FNYEAQ (reference sequence). The CDR3 runs to 15 residues. V lost 5 bases, J lost 7 bases, and 5 bases stayed unmatched. Full variable domain (rest looked up from reference TRBV7-7 and TRBJ2-1): GAGVSQSPRYKVTKRGQDVTLRCDPISSHATLYWYQQALGQGPEFLTYFNYEAQPDKSGLPSDRFSAERPEGSISTLTIQRTEQRDSAMYRCASSPRTSGSNEQFFGPGTRLTVL.

The chain recombines TRBV6-5 with TRBJ2-7, with D unresolved. The CDR3 is 15 residues long. V was clipped by 0 bases and J by 2 bases, with 11 bases between them. The germline CDR1 and CDR2 sequences are MNHEY and SVGAGI. CDR3 loop: CASSYSIKRAYEQYF. The CDR3 DNA sequence: TGTGCCAGCAGTTACTCGATAAAACGAGCCTACGAGCAGTACTTC.

This chain connects TRBV19 to TRBJ1-3, with a possible D match to TRBD1 (6 bases). Per germline, CDR1 LNHDA and CDR2 SQIVND (reference sequence). V gave up 4 bases and J gave up 0 bases, with 16 bases separating them. The CDR3 is 17 amino acids. The chain's CDR3 is CASSTTGITYSGNTIYF. CDR3 sequence (DNA): TGTGCCAGTAGTACTACAGGGATCACATACTCTGGAAACACCATATATTTT.

The gene calls are TRBV19 and TRBJ2-1, with TRBD2 matching over 8 bases. The CDR3 length is 16 residues. V was clipped by 1 base and J by 10 bases; unmatched bases: 12. CDR1 is LNHDA, CDR2 SQIVND, per germline (reference sequence). DNA for the CDR3: TGTGCCAGTAGTATAGTCACTAGCGGATCCTTGCAGGAGCAGTTCTTC. Translating gives CASSIVTSGSLQEQFF. Supplemented by reference TRBV19 and TRBJ2-1, the full variable domain reads DGGITQSPKYLFRKEGQNVTLSCEQNLNHDAMYWYRQDPGQGLRLIYYSQIVNDFQKGDIAEGYSVSREKKESFPLTVTSAQKNPTAFYLCASSIVTSGSLQEQFFGPGTRLTVL.

This clone was seen only once. The chain joins TRBV25-1 to TRBJ2-3, with TRBD2 as a possible D gene (7 bases). Germline CDR1 and CDR2: MGHDK and SYGVNS. This CDR3 is built from 18 residues. V was shortened by 2 bases and J by 2 bases, with 20 bases between the two germline ends. The CDR3 DNA sequence: TGTGCCAGCAGTGAAGCCCCGGCGGGGGCCCTTACCACAGATACGCAGTATTTT. Its protein is CASSEAPAGALTTDTQYF.